This entry lists 19 T cell receptor beta chains sequenced from one sample in a study of PD-1 blockade in classical Hodgkin lymphoma. TCRdb's copy holds only in-frame clones and misses some; the assay was immunoSEQ multiplex PCR. The table shows about 19,000 clones, with about 77% occurring only once. Time point denoted: cycle 4 day 1 (C4D1), after less than seven weeks of nivolumab. All trial patients relapsed after autologous stem cell transplantation. The sample in question was peripheral blood mononuclear cells (PBMCs), obtained before the fourth cycle of nivolumab. The receptors stem from a human donor with classical Hodgkin lymphoma.

The chain employs TRBV29-1 and TRBJ2-1, with D uncertain. Trimming took 6 bases from V and 2 from J, leaving 11 bases between them. Germline V gene data show CDR1 as SQVTM and CDR2 as ANQGSEA. CDR3 length equals 13 residues. The CDR3 loop reads CSVPGIPYNEQFF. CDR3 nucleotides: TGCAGCGTCCCAGGAATACCCTACAATGAGCAGTTCTTC.

Only a few counts were recorded for this clone. This sequence joins TRBV5-4 and TRBJ2-3; D may be TRBD2 (5 bases). CDR1 and CDR2 (germline): SGHNT, YYREEE (reference sequence). The germline V and J ends were trimmed by 4 bases and 2 bases, with 8 bases remaining between them. The CDR3 runs 13 residues. For the CDR3, the DNA is TGTGCCAGCAGCGTGACTAACACAGATACGCAGTATTTT. Its protein product is CASSVTNTDTQYF.

This clone came up a few times. This chain links TRBV6-1 with TRBJ1-1; D remains ambiguous. The germline V gene has CDR1 MNHNS and CDR2 SASEGT. CDR3 length equals 13 residues. The V end was cut by 6 bases, the J end by 0 bases, with 8 bases between. The CDR3 DNA is TGTGCCAGCAGACAGTTTATGAACACTGAAGCTTTCTTT. Amino acid sequence: CASRQFMNTEAFF.

The genes are TRBV9 and TRBJ1-4, with a possible D match to TRBD1 (5 bases). CDR3 length equals 13 residues. CDR1 and CDR2 from the germline V gene are SGDLS and YYNGEE. The germline V and J ends were trimmed by 4 bases and 6 bases, with 10 bases remaining between them. The CDR3 loop reads CASSPRADEKLFF. As DNA, the CDR3 is TGTGCCAGCAGCCCCAGGGCGGATGAAAAACTGTTTTTT. Based on the CDR3 plus reference TRBV9 and TRBJ1-4, the full variable domain is DSGVTQTPKHLITATGQRVTLRCSPRSGDLSVYWYQQSLDQGLQFLIQYYNGEERAKGNILERFSAQQFPDLHSELNLSSLELGDSALYFCASSPRADEKLFFGSGTQLSVL.

This clone was seen a handful of times. This sequence joins TRBV5-4 and TRBJ2-5; D gene unclear. The germline V and J ends were trimmed by 0 bases and 3 bases, with 12 bases remaining between them. The length of the CDR3 is 15 residues. In germline, CDR1 is SGHNT, CDR2 YYREEE (reference sequence). The CDR3 spells CASSLAGLEKETQYF. For the CDR3, the DNA is TGTGCCAGCAGCTTGGCCGGTCTGGAGAAAGAGACCCAGTACTTC.

The V call is TRBV28, the J call TRBJ2-1; 12 bases align to TRBD2. The CDR3 extends over 16 amino acids. J was trimmed by 8 bases and V by 7 bases; bases with no gene match: 12. Looked up from germline, CDR1 is MDHEN and CDR2 is SYDVKM. The CDR3, as DNA: TGTGCCAGCATTTCCACCCTAGCGGGGGGGCGGGATGAGCAGTTCTTC. It translates to CASISTLAGGRDEQFF.

This clone is medium-sized within its sample. The gene calls are TRBV4-3 and TRBJ1-3, with D perhaps matching TRBD1 (5 bases). The CDR3 sequence is 17 residues long. CDR1 LGHNA and CDR2 YSLEER come from the germline V gene. The V and J ends lost 3 bases and 0 bases respectively, with 15 bases between them. CDR3 protein: CASSQASTGGSGNTIYF. The CDR3 DNA sequence: TGCGCCAGCAGCCAGGCCAGTACAGGCGGCTCTGGAAACACCATATATTTT.

CDR3 loop: CASSTGNQPQHF. CDR3 sequence (DNA): TGTGCCAGCAGTACAGGGAATCAGCCCCAGCATTTT. This chain connects TRBV6-5 to TRBJ1-5; D possibly corresponds to TRBD1 (6 bases). This CDR3 has 12 amino acids. The ends were cut back, 5 bases at V and 4 bases at J, with 6 bases in the middle. The germline V gene has CDR1 MNHEY and CDR2 SVGAGI.

The chain links TRBV6-5 to TRBJ2-2, with TRBD2 identical over 8 bases. Germline CDR1 reads MNHEY; CDR2 reads SVGAGI. V shed 6 bases, J shed 2 bases, and the junction held 2 bases outside the gene matches. The CDR3 covers 14 residues. The CDR3 loop is CASRGLVNTGELFF. The DNA for the CDR3 is TGTGCCAGCAGGGGACTAGTAAACACCGGGGAGCTGTTTTTT.

This chain uses TRBV5-1 with TRBJ2-1; D may be TRBD1 (5 bases). Germline-derived CDR1 and CDR2 are SGHRS and YFSETQ. CDR3 length: 17 amino acids. Trimming took off 0 bases at V and 0 bases at J, with 13 bases between the two ends. The CDR3 sequence is CASSLEGPSFSYNEQFF. The CDR3, as DNA: TGCGCCAGCAGCTTGGAGGGGCCTTCTTTCTCCTACAATGAGCAGTTCTTC. Drawing the rest from reference TRBV5-1 and TRBJ2-1, the complete variable domain is KAGVTQTPRYLIKTRGQQVTLSCSPISGHRSVSWYQQTPGQGLQFLFEYFSETQRNKGNFPGRFSGRQFSNSRSEMNVSTLELGDSALYLCASSLEGPSFSYNEQFFGPGTRLTVL.

The chain recombines TRBV11-2 with TRBJ2-5; D is possibly TRBD1 (5 bases). Trimming removed 1 base from V and 2 bases from J, with 11 bases in between. The CDR3 runs to 15 residues. CDR1 is SGHAT and CDR2 is FQNNGV in the germline V gene. CDR3 in amino acids: CASSLVGQIQETQYF. CDR3 sequence (DNA): TGTGCCAGCAGCTTAGTAGGACAAATACAAGAGACCCAGTACTTC.

Here the CDR3 DNA reads TGTGCCAGCAGTGCTGTGGGTACAGATACGCAGTATTTT. Translation: CASSAVGTDTQYF. The genes are TRBV6-1 and TRBJ2-3; D unresolved. The V end was cut by 4 bases, the J end by 3 bases, with 8 bases between. Germline V lookup: CDR1 MNHNS, CDR2 SASEGT. This CDR3 is built from 13 residues.

The CDR3 region has the DNA TGTGCCAGTAGTATAATTCACAATGAGCAGTTCTTC. It translates to CASSIIHNEQFF. The chain uses TRBV19 and TRBJ2-1, with D unresolved. CDR1 and CDR2 from the germline V gene are LNHDA and SQIVND (reference sequence). The germline V and J ends were trimmed by 2 bases and 5 bases, with 4 bases remaining between them. The CDR3 has 12 residues.

The chain has TRBV11-2 and TRBJ2-7; perhaps TRBD2 as D (6 bases). The V end was cut by 5 bases, the J end by 0 bases, with 20 bases between. The CDR3 runs to 17 residues. The germline CDR1 and CDR2 sequences are SGHAT and FQNNGV. The CDR3 DNA is TGTGCCAGCAGCCTAAACGGGGGACCAGTAACCTCCTACGAGCAGTACGTC. Protein: CASSLNGGPVTSYEQYV.

The rearrangement joins TRBV2 to TRBJ1-2, with D unresolved. CDR1 and CDR2 from the germline V gene are SNHLY and FYNNEI. The CDR3 runs 14 residues. The germline V and J ends were trimmed by 3 bases and 0 bases, with 8 bases remaining between them. The CDR3 DNA follows: TGTGCCAGCAGTGACCCGGGTTCTAACTATGGCTACACCTTC. Amino acids: CASSDPGSNYGYTF.

A word on this clone: Additional DNA sequences in this sample encode the identical CDR3. This chain joins TRBV27 and TRBJ2-2; D gene ambiguous. This CDR3 is built from 12 residues. V was cut by 5 bases and J by 5 bases, with 6 bases left in between. Germline loops: CDR1 MNHEY, CDR2 SMNVEV (reference sequence). CDR3 amino acids: CASSLGTGELFF. The DNA for the CDR3 is TGTGCCAGCAGTCTAGGGACCGGGGAGCTGTTTTTT.

J is TRBJ2-1 and V is TRBV7-9; 11 nucleotides align to TRBD2. The CDR3 length is 17 residues. Germline V lookup: CDR1 SEHNR, CDR2 FQNEAQ (reference sequence). J was trimmed by 4 bases and V by 1 base; bases with no gene match: 6. This CDR3 reads CASSLERGTSGYNEQFF. The CDR3 DNA follows: TGTGCCAGCAGCTTAGAAAGGGGGACTAGCGGATACAATGAGCAGTTCTTC.

The sample holds a few counts of this clone. The rearrangement uses TRBV2 and TRBJ1-6; D call uncertain. This CDR3 is built from 14 residues. The ends were cut back, 3 bases at V and 3 bases at J, with 6 bases in the middle. Germline lookup yields CDR1 SNHLY and CDR2 FYNNEI. This chain's CDR3 is CASSDLVYNSPLHF. The CDR3 region has the DNA TGTGCCAGCAGTGACTTAGTCTATAATTCACCCCTCCACTTT.

This clone has only one observation. The chain recombines TRBV6-5 with TRBJ1-3; 9 positions match TRBD1. Germline V gives CDR1 MNHEY, CDR2 SVGAGI. After removal of 4 bases from V and 3 bases from J, the junction contained 7 bases not matched to a gene. This CDR3 contains 16 residues. The CDR3 bases are TGTGCCAGCAGTTTGAACAGGGGGCCCATTGGAAACACCATATATTTT. Its translation is CASSLNRGPIGNTIYF.